These 29 T cell receptor beta chains were sequenced from one sample in a study of T-cell memory formation after mild COVID-19. TCRdb reprocessed the 5' RACE reads via MiXCR and lists one record per CDR3 protein. This sample carries over 450,000 distinct CDR3 sequences, just over 20% of them seen once, and the ten largest clones take about an eighth. Sequenced sample: PBMCs or a T cell subset sorted from them (not recorded which). These receptors all stem from an adult woman who had mild COVID-19 (a few samples of this study predate the infection). Cell type and time point are not known.

The sample holds a few counts of this clonotype. This chain joins TRBV19 and TRBJ2-7; 9 bases fit TRBD1. The germline CDR1 and CDR2 sequences are LNHDA and SQIVND (reference sequence). With V trimmed by 5 bases and J by 4 bases, 9 bases remained unmatched. CDR3 length equals 15 residues. The DNA of the CDR3 is TGTGCCAGTAGTGTCGTGGACAGGGGTAGTTACGAGCAGTACTTC. This sequence encodes CASSVVDRGSYEQYF.

This clonotype was picked up a small number of times. This chain links TRBV5-1 with TRBJ1-6; 12 nucleotides agree with TRBD1. V shed 2 bases and J 9 bases; nucleotides not matched to a gene: 3. This CDR3 is built from 15 residues. Germline CDR1 reads SGHRS; CDR2 reads YFSETQ. CDR3 sequence reads: CASSFGTGGVSPLHF. CDR3 nucleotide sequence: TGCGCCAGCAGCTTCGGGACAGGGGGCGTTTCACCCCTCCACTTT.

This clonotype was recorded a few times. V is TRBV12-3 or TRBV12-4 and J is TRBJ2-2; TRBD2 matches 13 bases. With 4 bases clipped from V and 4 bases from J, the junction kept 6 bases outside the gene matches. The CDR3 extends over 17 amino acids. The CDR3 here is CASSSPGLAGFTGELFF. CDR3 sequence (DNA): TGTGCCAGCAGTTCACCGGGACTAGCGGGGTTCACCGGGGAGCTGTTTTTT.

The J gene is TRBJ1-1, the V gene TRBV20-1; 7 positions agree with TRBD1. V was pared by 5 bases and J by 1 base, with 10 bases of the junction left unmatched. CDR3 length equals 15 residues. Germline V CDR1 and CDR2: DFQATT, SNEGSKA (reference sequence). The CDR3 is CSALTTGLWNTEAFF. The DNA of the CDR3 is TGCAGTGCTCTTACGACAGGGTTATGGAACACTGAAGCTTTCTTT.

This rearrangement joins TRBV6-5 to TRBJ1-2; maybe TRBD1 (5 bases). CDR1 is MNHEY and CDR2 is SVGAGI in the germline V gene. This CDR3 is built from 15 residues. With 0 bases removed from V and 4 bases from J, the gap between germline ends came to 12 bases. CDR3 amino acids: CASSYSGQEVYGYTF. CDR3 DNA sequence: TGTGCCAGCAGTTACTCGGGGCAGGAGGTCTATGGCTACACCTTC.

This clonotype was counted a few times. This chain connects TRBV6-5 to TRBJ2-2; D remains ambiguous. Germline CDR1 and CDR2: MNHEY and SVGAGI. This CDR3 spans 13 amino acids. V dropped 6 bases and J dropped 7 bases, with 12 bases sitting between them. The CDR3 region is CASSSRFDGELFF. DNA of the CDR3: TGTGCCAGCAGCAGTAGGTTCGACGGGGAGCTGTTTTTT.

The V gene is TRBV12-3 or TRBV12-4, the J gene TRBJ1-5, with D possibly TRBD1 on 6 matching bases. Trimming took off 7 bases at V and 7 bases at J, with 20 bases between the two ends. This CDR3 has 15 residues. CDR3 protein: CASTLGGGAWQPQHF. CDR3 nucleotide sequence: TGTGCCAGCACCCTTGGGGGGGGCGCCTGGCAGCCCCAGCATTTT.

This clonotype has just a few counts. The chain joins TRBV12-3 or TRBV12-4 to TRBJ2-7, with TRBD2 as a possible D gene (5 bases). This CDR3 is 13 amino acids long. Trimming took 7 bases from V and 3 from J, leaving 13 bases between them. DNA for the CDR3: TGTGCCAGCAACCGAAATGAGGGCTACGAGCAGTACTTC. It translates to CASNRNEGYEQYF.

This clonotype appeared a few times. The genes are TRBV20-1 and TRBJ2-1, with D perhaps TRBD2 (6 bases). Germline V gene sequence: CDR1 DFQATT, CDR2 SNEGSKA (reference sequence). The CDR3 is made up of 15 amino acids. V dropped 0 bases and J dropped 3 bases, with 12 bases sitting between them. The CDR3 reads CSARDIAESYNEQFF. The DNA of the CDR3 is TGCAGTGCTAGAGATATAGCGGAGAGCTACAATGAGCAGTTCTTC.

The genes are TRBV24-1 and TRBJ2-1; TRBD1 matches 7 bases. Germline V lookup: CDR1 KGHDR, CDR2 SFDVKD. Germline trimming cut 6 bases from V and 4 bases from J; bases unmatched to any gene: 5. This CDR3 has 14 residues. The CDR3 nucleotides read TGTGCCACCAGTCGACAGGGCCCTTACAATGAGCAGTTCTTC. Residues: CATSRQGPYNEQFF.

In this sample, this clonotype turned up a few times. V and J are TRBV7-9 and TRBJ1-1; 9 nucleotides align to TRBD1. This CDR3 has 15 amino acids. Germline V gene lookup returns CDR1 SEHNR and CDR2 FQNEAQ (reference sequence). J gave up 0 bases and V 6 bases, and 5 bases lay outside the gene matches. The CDR3 nucleotides read TGTGCCAGCAGACCACAGGGGGCCCTGAACACTGAAGCTTTCTTT. It encodes CASRPQGALNTEAFF.

The chain employs TRBV12-3 or TRBV12-4 and TRBJ2-7; the D gene is possibly TRBD2 (6 bases). V was trimmed by 2 bases and J by 3 bases, leaving 11 bases between them. The CDR3 has 14 amino acids. CDR3 sequence (DNA): TGTGCCAGCAGTTTACGGTGGAGGGACTACGAGCAGTACTTC. Protein: CASSLRWRDYEQYF.

V gene TRBV3-1 combines with J gene TRBJ1-1; perhaps TRBD1 as D (5 bases). The CDR3 has 14 residues. V was clipped by 1 base and J by 5 bases, with 11 bases between them. From germline, CDR1 is LGHDT and CDR2 YNNKEL (reference sequence). This CDR3 reads CASSQGGPRTEAFF. The CDR3 nucleotides read TGTGCCAGCAGCCAAGGGGGCCCCAGGACTGAAGCTTTCTTT.

The chain couples TRBV19 to TRBJ2-1; no firm D call. The ends were cut back, 3 bases at V and 9 bases at J, with 12 bases in the middle. Germline values: CDR1 LNHDA, CDR2 SQIVND (reference sequence). This CDR3 contains 13 residues. The DNA of the CDR3 is TGTGCCAGTAGTATTGGAGTAGTTAGTGAGCAGTTCTTC. Amino acid sequence: CASSIGVVSEQFF.

This clonotype was counted between two and nine times. The chain uses TRBV11-2 and TRBJ1-1, with D possibly being TRBD1 (5 bases). V was trimmed by 1 base and J by 5 bases, leaving 14 bases between them. Germline V gene data show CDR1 as SGHAT and CDR2 as FQNNGV. This CDR3 has 15 residues. CDR3 nucleotide sequence: TGTGCCAGCAGCTTAGTCCGGGGGGTGGGGACTGAAGCTTTCTTT. Amino acid sequence: CASSLVRGVGTEAFF.

The gene calls are TRBV6-5 and TRBJ2-7; D might be TRBD2 (6 bases). There are 14 residues in the CDR3. The V end was cut by 2 bases, the J end by 2 bases, with 10 bases between. Germline-derived CDR1 and CDR2 are MNHEY and SVGAGI. The CDR3 loop is CASSYQRAAYEQYF. CDR3 sequence (DNA): TGTGCCAGCAGTTACCAGCGGGCCGCCTACGAGCAGTACTTC.

This clonotype showed up just a few times. V usage is TRBV20-1 and J usage is TRBJ2-2; 7 bases line up with TRBD2. The CDR3 is 19 amino acids. V trimming: 0 bases; J trimming: 1 base; junction bases outside the gene matches: 14. Germline values: CDR1 DFQATT, CDR2 SNEGSKA (reference sequence). CDR3 protein: CSARDPGGSRGGNTGELFF. The DNA for the CDR3 is TGCAGTGCTAGAGATCCCGGCGGGAGCAGAGGAGGGAACACCGGGGAGCTGTTTTTT.

The chain is built from TRBV11-3 and TRBJ2-2; D is undetermined. V was trimmed by 6 bases and J by 5 bases, leaving 16 bases between them. CDR1 and CDR2 from the germline V gene are SGHNT and YENEEA. The CDR3 is 15 amino acids. The CDR3 DNA is TGTGCCAGCAGAGCGAATTTGGGTAAAACCGGGGAGCTGTTTTTT. Protein product: CASRANLGKTGELFF.

This clonotype was seen repeatedly, ten times or more. CDR3 nucleotides: TGTGCCAGCAGCGTCGGGACAGGGGGCTACGAGCAGTACTTC. Translation gives CASSVGTGGYEQYF. The chain links TRBV7-3 to TRBJ2-7, with TRBD1 matching 11 bases. Germline V gives CDR1 SGHTA, CDR2 FQGTGA. The V and J ends lost 5 bases and 3 bases, in that order; junction bases with no gene match: 3. CDR3 size: 14 residues.

This clonotype was counted a few times. The chain combines TRBV7-6 with TRBJ2-3; TRBD2 matches at 10 bases. This CDR3 has 17 amino acids. The germline CDR1 and CDR2 sequences are SGHVS and FNYEAQ. Losses at the gene ends were 5 bases for V and 5 bases for J; bases not matched to a gene: 13. The CDR3 region has the DNA TGTGCCAGCAGCACGCGCTTAGCGGGAGGTGATATAGATACGCAGTATTTT. Translated: CASSTRLAGGDIDTQYF.

This sequence joins TRBV6-2 or TRBV6-3 and TRBJ1-5; maybe TRBD1 (6 bases). V lost 6 bases, J lost 5 bases, and 11 bases lay in between. This CDR3 has 13 amino acids. Looked up from germline, CDR1 is MNHEY and CDR2 is SVGEGT. As DNA, the CDR3 is TGTGCCAGCAGCCCGGGACACGATCAGCCCCAGCATTTT. Residues: CASSPGHDQPQHF.

This clonotype was counted only a few times. The CDR3 here is CASTGGLVGSTDTQYF. The CDR3 coding sequence is TGCGCCAGCACCGGGGGACTAGTGGGGAGCACAGATACGCAGTATTTT. The V call is TRBV5-1, the J call TRBJ2-3; 8 positions match TRBD2. The trim removed 6 bases at V and 0 bases at J, leaving 9 bases unmatched. CDR1 and CDR2 (germline): SGHRS, YFSETQ. The length of the CDR3 is 16 residues.

This sequence joins TRBV4-3 and TRBJ2-4; 9 nucleotides line up with TRBD2. The trim removed 4 bases at V and 4 bases at J, leaving 8 bases unmatched. The germline V gene encodes CDR1 LGHNA and CDR2 YSLEER. CDR3 length equals 16 residues. CDR3 DNA sequence: TGCGCCAGCAGCCCATGGACTAGCGAGGATAAAAACATTCAGTACTTC. This encodes CASSPWTSEDKNIQYF.

This clonotype was seen ten or more times. This chain links TRBV6-5 with TRBJ2-7; no clear D. The CDR3 runs 14 residues. V lost 5 bases and J lost 7, with 18 bases in between. The germline gives CDR1 MNHEY, CDR2 SVGAGI. CDR3 region: CASSPARLLGEQYF. In nucleotides, the CDR3 is TGTGCCAGCAGTCCCGCGAGGCTCCTGGGAGAGCAGTACTTC.

The chain links TRBV21-1 to TRBJ1-2. TRBV21-1 counts as a pseudogene. This CDR3 has 10 amino acids. In DNA form, the CDR3 reads TGTGCCAGCAGCAAAGCTGGCTACACCTTC. Translation gives CASSKAGYTF.

This clonotype was seen more than once but under ten times. The chain has TRBV7-6 and TRBJ2-1, with TRBD1 matching 10 bases. The CDR3 sequence is 15 residues long. The germline V gene encodes CDR1 SGHVS and CDR2 FNYEAQ. V gave up 3 bases and J gave up 4 bases; unmatched junction bases: 3. This CDR3 reads CASSFDRGPYNEQFF. The CDR3 region has the DNA TGTGCCAGCAGCTTTGACAGGGGGCCTTACAATGAGCAGTTCTTC.

The chain combines TRBV14 with TRBJ1-2; maybe TRBD1 (5 bases). V gave up 2 bases and J gave up 4 bases, with 23 bases separating them. This CDR3 is built from 18 residues. From germline, CDR1 is SGHDN and CDR2 FVKESK. CDR3 sequence (DNA): TGTGCCAGCAGCCAATTGCCTGTAACAGGTCCCGCGTCCTATGGCTACACCTTC. This encodes CASSQLPVTGPASYGYTF.

The chain uses TRBV12-3 or TRBV12-4 and TRBJ2-7; D call uncertain. The germline V and J ends were trimmed by 0 bases and 3 bases, with 9 bases remaining between them. There are 14 residues in the CDR3. The CDR3 protein is CASSLAYKYYEQYF. In DNA form, the CDR3 reads TGTGCCAGCAGTTTAGCTTACAAATACTACGAGCAGTACTTC.

The CDR3 DNA follows: TGTGCCACCAGCCGACAGGGGGCGAGCACTGAAGCTTTCTTT. It specifies CATSRQGASTEAFF. The rearrangement joins TRBV15 to TRBJ1-1; TRBD1 agrees at 10 bases. V shed 5 bases and J 4 bases; nucleotides not matched to a gene: 4. This CDR3 has 14 amino acids. The V gene's germline CDR1 is LNHNV and CDR2 YYDKDF (reference sequence).